This entry concerns a single T cell receptor beta chain. What it recognizes is unknown. The germline V and J ends were trimmed by 0 bases and 0 bases, with 14 bases remaining between them. Germline CDR1 is LNHNV and CDR2 is YYDKDF (reference sequence). The CDR3 is made up of 17 amino acids. It was with 60 Vbeta and 13 Jbeta primers that the PCR ran. Here immunoSEQ multiplex PCR was the method, and the copy in TCRdb shows in-frame clones only, minus some. The sample includes under 120,000 clones, 70% to 85% of them seen just once. This specimen belongs to a study of cytomegalovirus exposure and HLA in healthy donors. Findings of the study overall: Common viral pathogens were later found to be apparently linked to several of the most significant clusters.

The genes are TRBV15 and TRBJ1-2; D is perhaps TRBD1 (6 bases). The receptor was derived from a woman between 40 and 50 years old in good health and CMV-seronegative. Sequencing was done on a sample of PBMCs. The DNA of the CDR3 is TGTGCCACCAGCAGAGAGGGGCAACAGGGTTCTAACTATGGCTACACCTTC. Its protein is CATSREGQQGSNYGYTF.